The present T cell receptor (beta chain) was sequenced within a study of cytomegalovirus exposure and HLA in healthy donors. The PCR made use of 60 Vbeta and 13 Jbeta primers. Clones were sequenced by immunoSEQ multiplex PCR, and TCRdb holds only the in-frame ones, with some missing. The sample yields 180,000 or so clones, 75% to 90% seen once. The sequence was obtained from a woman between 50 and 59 years old in good health and CMV-seropositive. The specimen was PBMCs.

The CDR3 spells CASSLSTTGGAYEQYF. CDR3 nucleotide sequence: TGCGCCAGCAGCTTAAGTACGACAGGTGGGGCCTACGAGCAGTACTTC. This sequence joins TRBV5-1 and TRBJ2-5; TRBD1 might be the D (6 bases). The J call is uncertain, as TRBJ2-7 better fits the DNA end. From germline, CDR1 is SGHRS and CDR2 YFSETQ. The CDR3 is 16 residues long.